These 23 T cell receptor beta chains originate from one sample sequenced in a study of blood T cell repertoires in COVID-19. Using immunoSEQ multiplex PCR, the repertoire was profiled, and TCRdb retains in-frame clones only, with some absent. The sample holds 200,000 to 250,000 clones; 90% are singletons and the top ten take 0.87%. The sequenced sample was PBMCs or T cells enriched from blood (not recorded which). These receptors came from a man in his fifties or sixties who had been exposed to COVID-19.

CDR3 loop: CASNRGSQPQHF. The DNA of the CDR3 is TGTGCCAGCAACAGGGGAAGTCAGCCCCAGCATTTT. The V gene is TRBV2, the J gene TRBJ1-5, with TRBD1 matching 7 bases. The germline V gene has CDR1 SNHLY and CDR2 FYNNEI. J lost 6 bases, V lost 7 bases, and 3 bases had no gene match. CDR3 length equals 12 residues.

CDR3 loop: CVKQRVGNNSPLHF. The DNA for the CDR3 is TGCGTCAAACAGAGGGTGGGTAATAATTCACCCCTCCACTTT. The chain links TRBV5-1 to TRBJ1-6, with unresolved D. Germline assignment: CDR1 SGHRS and CDR2 YFSETQ. This CDR3 comprises 14 residues.

The J gene is TRBJ1-1, the V gene TRBV5-1, with D tentatively TRBD1 (6 bases). CDR1 is SGHRS, CDR2 YFSETQ, per germline. V dropped 0 bases and J dropped 6 bases, with 6 bases sitting between them. The CDR3 has 12 amino acids. CDR3: CASSLEGAEAFF. CDR3 DNA sequence: TGCGCCAGCAGCTTGGAGGGGGCTGAAGCTTTCTTT.

The genes are TRBV18 and TRBJ2-7, with D maybe TRBD1 (5 bases). The ends were cut back, 2 bases at V and 3 bases at J, with 11 bases in the middle. The CDR3 loop spans 14 amino acids. Germline lookup yields CDR1 KGHSH and CDR2 LQKENI. The CDR3 sequence is CASSPRQGLYEQYF. The CDR3 nucleotides read TGTGCCAGCTCACCAAGGCAGGGCCTCTACGAGCAGTACTTC.

The V and J genes are TRBV3-1 (or the pseudogene TRBV3-2) and TRBJ1-5; 11 positions match TRBD1. CDR3 length: 15 residues. Germline V gives CDR1 LGHDT, CDR2 YNNKEL (reference sequence). The V segment lost 2 bases and the J segment 5 bases; nucleotides outside the gene matches: 2. The DNA for the CDR3 is TGTGCCAGCAGCCAAAGGACAGGGGGCGATCAGCCCCAGCATTTT. It specifies CASSQRTGGDQPQHF.

A remark on this clone: The sample has other DNA sequences that encode this CDR3 too. This chain connects TRBV20-1 to TRBJ1-2; the D is unclear. The germline V gene has CDR1 DFQATT and CDR2 SNEGSKA (reference sequence). V gave up 0 bases and J gave up 5 bases, with 4 bases separating them. The CDR3 totals 11 residues. DNA for the CDR3: TGCAGTGCTAGAGACCGTTATGGCTACACCTTC. Amino acids: CSARDRYGYTF.

As regards this clone: The sample holds other DNA sequences that translate to the same CDR3. The rearrangement links TRBV18 to TRBJ2-5, with 10 bases aligning to TRBD2. The V gene end was trimmed by 0 bases and the J gene end by 2 bases; junction bases not matched to a gene: 0. CDR1 is KGHSH, CDR2 LQKENI, per germline. The CDR3 is 15 residues long. CDR3 nucleotides: TGTGCCAGCTCACCACCAGCGGGAGGGCAAGAGACCCAGTACTTC. It codes for CASSPPAGGQETQYF.

The chain is built from TRBV6-4 and TRBJ2-7, with 9 bases lining up with TRBD2. CDR3 length: 14 amino acids. Germline V gene data show CDR1 as MRHNA and CDR2 as SNTAGT. The V gene end was trimmed by 5 bases and the J gene end by 4 bases; junction bases not matched to a gene: 6. The CDR3 DNA sequence: TGTGCCAGCAGTCGGGAGGCGGGGGGGTACGAGCAGTACTTC. It yields the protein CASSREAGGYEQYF.

The chain employs TRBV5-4 and TRBJ2-5, with 9 bases aligning to TRBD1. The junction had 3 bases not matched to a gene; V was cut back by 2 bases and J by 4 bases. Germline values: CDR1 SGHNT, CDR2 YYREEE (reference sequence). CDR3 length: 14 amino acids. The CDR3 loop reads CASSLYRGRETQYF. CDR3 nucleotides: TGTGCCAGCAGCTTATACAGGGGGCGAGAGACCCAGTACTTC.

V and J are TRBV5-1 and TRBJ2-1; 10 nucleotides agree with TRBD2. The junction had 6 bases not matched to a gene; V was cut back by 4 bases and J by 2 bases. Germline CDR1 and CDR2: SGHRS and YFSETQ. This CDR3 spans 16 amino acids. CDR3 in amino acids: CASSARAGGTYNEQFF. CDR3 in DNA: TGCGCCAGCAGCGCACGAGCGGGGGGGACCTACAATGAGCAGTTCTTC.

This chain links TRBV19 with TRBJ2-1, with D possibly being TRBD1 (5 bases). The CDR3 has 15 residues. Trimming cost V 3 bases and J 4 bases, with 13 bases left between them. Germline lookup yields CDR1 LNHDA and CDR2 SQIVND (reference sequence). CDR3 nucleotide sequence: TGTGCCAGTAGTATTACAGGAACGCAATACAATGAGCAGTTCTTC. Protein sequence: CASSITGTQYNEQFF.

This chain connects TRBV28 to TRBJ2-7; 9 bases agree with TRBD1. Trimming cost V 4 bases and J 3 bases; bases outside gene matches: 7. The CDR3 spans 15 residues. CDR1 is MDHEN, CDR2 SYDVKM, per germline. CDR3 in amino acids: CASSSGQGAYYEQYV. The CDR3 region has the DNA TGTGCCAGCAGTTCGGGACAGGGAGCATACTACGAGCAGTACGTC.

This chain links TRBV30 with TRBJ1-3; D uncertain. The germline gives CDR1 GTSNPN, CDR2 SVGIG (reference sequence). The V end was cut by 2 bases, the J end by 0 bases, with 5 bases between. The CDR3 is 13 residues long. CDR3 bases: TGTGCCTGGAGTTCGTCCTCTGGAAACACCATATATTTT. It translates to CAWSSSSGNTIYF.

The CDR3 region has the DNA TGCGCCAGCAGCGTGACAGGGAGTTCGAGCGGAAACACCATATATTTT. Its translation is CASSVTGSSSGNTIYF. The V gene is TRBV5-1, the J gene TRBJ1-3; 7 bases are shared with TRBD1. Germline V gene sequence: CDR1 SGHRS, CDR2 YFSETQ. Trimming took 4 bases from V and 4 from J; bases not matched to a gene: 11. CDR3 length equals 16 residues.

The rearrangement uses TRBV7-3 and TRBJ1-6, with D unclear. The CDR3 has 17 residues. Trimming removed 5 bases at V and 8 bases at J, with 22 bases between. The V gene's germline CDR1 is SGHTA and CDR2 FQGTGA. The CDR3 reads CASSHDSLITLDSPLHF. As DNA, the CDR3 is TGTGCCAGCAGCCACGACTCCCTCATAACCTTAGATTCACCCCTCCACTTT.

This chain links TRBV5-1 with TRBJ1-3; D gene ambiguous. CDR3 size: 15 residues. Trimming took 1 base from V and 0 from J, leaving 8 bases between them. Germline lookup yields CDR1 SGHRS and CDR2 YFSETQ. CDR3 bases: TGCGCCAGCAGCTTGAACATGAACTCTGGAAACACCATATATTTT. It codes for CASSLNMNSGNTIYF.

V usage is TRBV5-1 and J usage is TRBJ1-4; TRBD1 matches at 7 bases. Germline assignment: CDR1 SGHRS and CDR2 YFSETQ. Trimming cost V 4 bases and J 6 bases; bases outside gene matches: 12. This CDR3 spans 16 amino acids. DNA of the CDR3: TGCGCCAGCAGCCTCCCCACCGGGACAGAGGATGAAAAACTGTTTTTT. Translation: CASSLPTGTEDEKLFF.

The gene calls are TRBV15 and TRBJ2-1, with 8 positions matching TRBD2. This CDR3 is built from 16 residues. V lost 5 bases, J lost 5 bases, and 11 bases stayed unmatched. CDR1 and CDR2 from the germline V gene are LNHNV and YYDKDF (reference sequence). The CDR3 region has the DNA TGTGCCACCAGCCCCCCCTCGGGGGGGATCCACAATGAGCAGTTCTTC. Protein: CATSPPSGGIHNEQFF.

This chain connects TRBV19 to TRBJ1-6; TRBD1 is a possible D gene (5 bases). This CDR3 region has 15 residues. Trimming cost V 8 bases and J 0 bases, with 11 bases left between them. Germline V gene sequence: CDR1 LNHDA, CDR2 SQIVND (reference sequence). The CDR3 region has the DNA TGTGCCAGTCGACGCGGGGCCTCCTATAATTCACCCCTCCACTTT. Protein product: CASRRGASYNSPLHF.

The chain uses TRBV2 and TRBJ2-5; 9 bases map to TRBD2. The CDR3 is 15 residues long. Trimming took 5 bases from V and 7 from J; bases not matched to a gene: 11. Germline-derived CDR1 and CDR2 are SNHLY and FYNNEI. In DNA form, the CDR3 reads TGTGCCAGCAGTACAAGCGGGGGGTCCCCTGGGACCCAGTACTTC. This translates into CASSTSGGSPGTQYF. Based on the CDR3 plus reference TRBV2 and TRBJ2-5, the full variable domain is EPEVTQTPSHQVTQMGQEVILRCVPISNHLYFYWYRQILGQKVEFLVSFYNNEISEKSEIFDDQFSVERPDGSNFTLKIRSTKLEDSAMYFCASSTSGGSPGTQYFGPGTRLLVL.

This chain joins TRBV5-4 and TRBJ2-3; 11 positions match TRBD2. CDR1 SGHNT and CDR2 YYREEE come from the germline V gene (reference sequence). This CDR3 has 16 amino acids. V dropped 4 bases and J dropped 3; count of bases not matched to a gene: 7. CDR3 bases: TGTGCCAGCAGCCCCAAGACTAGCGGGGTGACAGATACGCAGTATTTT. Its protein is CASSPKTSGVTDTQYF.

The chain is built from TRBV11-3 and TRBJ2-1; tentatively, D is TRBD1 (6 bases). This CDR3 spans 18 amino acids. The ends were cut back, 0 bases at V and 0 bases at J, with 15 bases in the middle. Germline CDR1 reads SGHNT; CDR2 reads YENEEA. The CDR3 nucleotides read TGTGCCAGCAGCTTAGATCACGACAGGCTCAGCTCCTACAATGAGCAGTTCTTC. Its translation: CASSLDHDRLSSYNEQFF.

The rearrangement joins TRBV7-9 to TRBJ1-1; 7 nucleotides agree with TRBD1. V shed 5 bases, J shed 5 bases, and the junction held 8 bases outside the gene matches. This CDR3 has 14 residues. Germline CDR1 is SEHNR and CDR2 is FQNEAQ (reference sequence). For the CDR3, the DNA is TGTGCCAGCAGCATACACGACAGGGTAACTGAAGCTTTCTTT. Translation gives CASSIHDRVTEAFF.